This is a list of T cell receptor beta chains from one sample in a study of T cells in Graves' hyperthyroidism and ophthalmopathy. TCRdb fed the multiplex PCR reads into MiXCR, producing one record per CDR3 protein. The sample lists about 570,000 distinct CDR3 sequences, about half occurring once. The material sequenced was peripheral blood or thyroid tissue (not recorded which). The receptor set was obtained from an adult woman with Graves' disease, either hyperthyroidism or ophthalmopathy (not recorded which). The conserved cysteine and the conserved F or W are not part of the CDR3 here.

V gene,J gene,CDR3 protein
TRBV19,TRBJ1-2,ASSIGLGSNYGYT
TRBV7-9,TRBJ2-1,ASSPGAGRQF
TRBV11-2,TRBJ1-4,ASSLAGYMLNEKLF
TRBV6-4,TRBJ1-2,ASSDSTGGRGGYT
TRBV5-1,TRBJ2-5,ASRFTGRKEETQY
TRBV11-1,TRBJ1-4,ASRDRDRDGKLF
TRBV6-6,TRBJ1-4,ASGIATGSGTNEKLF
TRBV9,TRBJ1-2,ASSVVRNTYYGYT
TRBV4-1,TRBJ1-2,ASSPGALTGYT
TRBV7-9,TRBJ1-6,ASSEGPRNNSPLH
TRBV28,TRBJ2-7,ASSPGTVPYEQY
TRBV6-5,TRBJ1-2,ASSYESNYGYT
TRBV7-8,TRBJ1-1,ASSPEGQMNTEAF
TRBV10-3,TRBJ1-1,AISQRASGKAF
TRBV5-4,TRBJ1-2,ASSSLGRYYGYT
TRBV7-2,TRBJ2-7,ASSLSQIRKAGRAYEQY